What follows is one T cell receptor (beta chain) and its context. V lost 3 bases to trimming and J lost 3 bases; unmatched junction nucleotides: 2. The germline gives CDR1 SGHNT, CDR2 YYREEE (reference sequence). The CDR3 contains 14 residues. This entry belongs to a study of glioma-infiltrating T cells after dendritic cell vaccination. Looking at the study overall: Dendritic cells derived from monocytes and pulsed with autologous tumor lysate formed the vaccine.

Up to about 2 ug genomic DNA was used for TCRB CDR3 amplification. Sequenced by immunoSEQ multiplex PCR; TCRdb stores in-frame clones only, minus some. There are more than 85,000 clones in the sample; approximately 87% occur only once, and about 3.2% lies in the top ten. V gene TRBV5-4 combines with J gene TRBJ2-7, with 11 bases matching TRBD1. The TCR comes from a human donor with glioblastoma. The sequenced sample was blood, obtained before dendritic cell vaccination. The CDR3 loop reads CASSWGQGDYEQYF. In nucleotides, the CDR3 is TGTGCCAGCAGCTGGGGACAGGGGGACTACGAGCAGTACTTC.